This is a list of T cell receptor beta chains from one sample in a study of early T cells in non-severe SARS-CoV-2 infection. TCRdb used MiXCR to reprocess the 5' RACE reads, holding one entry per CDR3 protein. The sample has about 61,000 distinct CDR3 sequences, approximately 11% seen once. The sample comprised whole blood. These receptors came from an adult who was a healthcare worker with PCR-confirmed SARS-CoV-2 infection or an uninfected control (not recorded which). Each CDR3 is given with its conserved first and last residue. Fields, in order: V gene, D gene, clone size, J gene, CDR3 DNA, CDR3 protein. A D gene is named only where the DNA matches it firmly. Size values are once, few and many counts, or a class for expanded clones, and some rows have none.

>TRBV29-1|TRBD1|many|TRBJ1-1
TGCAGCGTTTCAGGGGGTGGCCCTGAAGCTTTCTTT
CSVSGGGPEAFF
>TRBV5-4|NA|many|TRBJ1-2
TGTGCCAGCAGCTTGAATAGCTATGGCTACACCTTC
CASSLNSYGYTF
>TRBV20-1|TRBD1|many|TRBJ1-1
TGCAGTGCTACGACAGGGCGAAGCACTGAAGCTTTCTTT
CSATTGRSTEAFF
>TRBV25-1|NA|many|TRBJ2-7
TGTGCCAGCAGTGAGGGGGGGCTGCACTACGAGCAGTACTTC
CASSEGGLHYEQYF
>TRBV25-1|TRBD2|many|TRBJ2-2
TGTGCCAGCAGTGATTCAGCGGGGGGGCCGGACACCGGGGAGCTGTTTTTT
CASSDSAGGPDTGELFF
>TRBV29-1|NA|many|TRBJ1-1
TGCAGCGTTGGTGCTGGTCTCGGCACTGAAGCTTTCTTT
CSVGAGLGTEAFF
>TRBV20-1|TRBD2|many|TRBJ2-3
TGCAGTGCTGCCCTGGGAGCGGGGGGGCGCAGAGATACGCAGTATTTT
CSAALGAGGRRDTQYF
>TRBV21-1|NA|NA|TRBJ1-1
TGTGCCAGCATTAACCCAAGTCGGAACACTGAAGCTTTCTTT
CASINPSRNTEAFF
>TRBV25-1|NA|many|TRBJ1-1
TGTGCCAGCAGTGAAAGCAGGGTGGCTGAAGCTTTCTTT
CASSESRVAEAFF
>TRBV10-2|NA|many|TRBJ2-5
TGCGCCAGCGGTTCCAGACGAGAGACCCAGTACTTC
CASGSRRETQYF
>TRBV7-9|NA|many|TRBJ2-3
TGTGCCAGCAGCCCTCAGAGCACAGATACGCAGTATTTT
CASSPQSTDTQYF
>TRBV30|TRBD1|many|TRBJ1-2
TGTGCCTGGAGTCCACAGGACAGGCCTAATCTTTATGGCTACACCTTC
CAWSPQDRPNLYGYTF
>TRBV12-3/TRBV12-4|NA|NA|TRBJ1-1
TGTGCCAGCAGTCCCGCCGGGACATTGAACACTGAAGCTTTCTTT
CASSPAGTLNTEAFF
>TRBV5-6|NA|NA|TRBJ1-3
TGTGCCAGCAGCTTATCCCCCGGAGGCTCTGGAAACACCATATATTTT
CASSLSPGGSGNTIYF
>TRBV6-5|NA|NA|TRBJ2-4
TGTGCCAGCAGAGAGACAGGAGAAAACATTCAGTACTTC
CASRETGENIQYF
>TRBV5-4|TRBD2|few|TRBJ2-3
TGTGCCAGCAGCTTTAGACGGGAGGTTACGCAGTATTTT
CASSFRREVTQYF
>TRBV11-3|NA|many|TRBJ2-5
TGTGCCAGCAGCTTAGTTAGGGGCGGAGTAAGCCAAGAGACCCAGTACTTC
CASSLVRGGVSQETQYF
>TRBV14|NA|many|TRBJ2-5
TGTGCCAGCAGCCAAGTACGGACCCCTTCAGGGACCCAGTACTTC
CASSQVRTPSGTQYF
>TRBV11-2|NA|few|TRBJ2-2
TGTGCCAGCAGCTTGGGGAACATTGGACAGATTAACACCGGGGAGCTGTTTTTT
CASSLGNIGQINTGELFF
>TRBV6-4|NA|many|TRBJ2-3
TGTGCCAGCAGTGGGACTTTCACAGATACGCAGTATTTT
CASSGTFTDTQYF
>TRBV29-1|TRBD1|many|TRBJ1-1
TGCAGCGTTACAGGGGGATCGAACACTGAAGCTTTCTTT
CSVTGGSNTEAFF
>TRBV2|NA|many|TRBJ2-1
TGTGCCAGCAGTGAAGGGGGCGGATACAATGAGCAGTTCTTC
CASSEGGGYNEQFF
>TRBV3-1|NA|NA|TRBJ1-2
TGTGCCAGCACCCTATCTTCCGCAGTCTATGGCTACACCTTC
CASTLSSAVYGYTF
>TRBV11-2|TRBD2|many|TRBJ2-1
TGTGCCAGCAGCTTAGCAGCGGGGGGAACTCGGGACAATGAGCAGTTCTTC
CASSLAAGGTRDNEQFF
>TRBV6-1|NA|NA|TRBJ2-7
TGTGCCAGCAGTGAAGGGACAGTGCTAACCTACGAGCAGTACTTC
CASSEGTVLTYEQYF
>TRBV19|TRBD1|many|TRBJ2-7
TGTGCCAGTACCTCCCCGGGACAGGGGAACGAGCAGTACTTC
CASTSPGQGNEQYF
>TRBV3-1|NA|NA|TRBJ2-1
TGTGCCAGCAGCCAAGTTCTACATGAGCAGTTCTTC
CASSQVLHEQFF
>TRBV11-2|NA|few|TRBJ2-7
TGTGCCAGCAGCTTAGATAACGAGCAGTACTTC
CASSLDNEQYF
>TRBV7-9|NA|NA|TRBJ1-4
TGTGCCAGCAGCTCAGATCCCAAGGATGGCGAAAAACTGTTTTTT
CASSSDPKDGEKLFF
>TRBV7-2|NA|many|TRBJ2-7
TGTGCCAGCAGCTTAGCCCCCTTCGGCGGCGAGCAGTACTTC
CASSLAPFGGEQYF
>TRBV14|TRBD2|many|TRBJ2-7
TGTGCCAGCAGTCCGGGACTAGCGGGGGGCCGGGGCTTCTACGAGCAGTACTTC
CASSPGLAGGRGFYEQYF
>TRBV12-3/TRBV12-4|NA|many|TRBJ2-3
TGTGCCAGCAATCGCGACACAGATACGCAGTATTTT
CASNRDTDTQYF
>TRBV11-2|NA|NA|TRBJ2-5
TGTGCCAGTGCCACGGACAGACAAGAGACCCAGTACTTC
CASATDRQETQYF
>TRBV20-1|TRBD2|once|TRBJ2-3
TGCAGTGCTGGCGGGACTAGCGTCGGCACAGATACGCAGTATTTT
CSAGGTSVGTDTQYF
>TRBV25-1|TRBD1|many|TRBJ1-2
TGTGCCAGCAGACAGGGGGCGCAAGGCGTTGGTGATGGCTACACCTTC
CASRQGAQGVGDGYTF
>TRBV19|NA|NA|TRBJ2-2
TGTGCCAGTACCCAAGGGTGGGGGTCGAACACCGGGGAGCTGTTTTTT
CASTQGWGSNTGELFF